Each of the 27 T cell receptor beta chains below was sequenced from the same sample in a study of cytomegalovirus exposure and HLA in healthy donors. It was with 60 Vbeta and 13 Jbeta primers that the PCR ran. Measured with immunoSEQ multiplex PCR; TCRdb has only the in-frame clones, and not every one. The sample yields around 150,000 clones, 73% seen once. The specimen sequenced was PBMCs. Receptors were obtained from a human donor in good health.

This chain's CDR3 is CASTGSGNTIYF. The CDR3 bases are TGTGCCAGCACAGGGTCTGGAAACACCATATATTTT. This chain connects TRBV19 to TRBJ1-3, with D maybe TRBD1 (6 bases). The V end lost 9 bases, the J end lost 1 base, and 7 bases lay between the germline ends. This CDR3 region has 12 residues. Germline V gene data show CDR1 as LNHDA and CDR2 as SQIVND (reference sequence).

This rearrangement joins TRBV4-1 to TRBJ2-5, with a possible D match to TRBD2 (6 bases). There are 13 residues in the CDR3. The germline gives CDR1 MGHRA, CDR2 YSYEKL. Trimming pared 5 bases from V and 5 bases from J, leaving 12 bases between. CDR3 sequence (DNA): TGCGCCAGCAGCGGAGGGTTGATCGAGACCCAGTACTTC. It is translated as CASSGGLIETQYF.

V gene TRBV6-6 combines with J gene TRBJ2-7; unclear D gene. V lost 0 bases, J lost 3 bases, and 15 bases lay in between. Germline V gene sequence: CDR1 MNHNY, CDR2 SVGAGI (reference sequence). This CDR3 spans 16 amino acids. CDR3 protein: CASSYSSGFGGYEQYF. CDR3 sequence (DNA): TGTGCCAGCAGTTACTCTTCCGGGTTCGGCGGCTACGAGCAGTACTTC.

As DNA, the CDR3 is TGTGCCAGCAGCGCCACAGGCCGGAGATACACAGATACGCAGTATTTT. This translates into CASSATGRRYTDTQYF. This rearrangement joins TRBV9 to TRBJ2-3, with TRBD1 as a possible D gene (5 bases). CDR3 length: 16 amino acids. CDR1 is SGDLS, CDR2 YYNGEE, per germline. Trimming pared 3 bases from V and 2 bases from J, leaving 16 bases between.

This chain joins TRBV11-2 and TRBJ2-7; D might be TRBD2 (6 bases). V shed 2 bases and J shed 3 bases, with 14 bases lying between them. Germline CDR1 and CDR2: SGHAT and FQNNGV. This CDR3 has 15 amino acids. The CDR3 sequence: CASSLRGRTFYEQYF. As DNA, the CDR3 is TGTGCCAGCAGCTTAAGAGGGAGGACCTTCTACGAGCAGTACTTC.

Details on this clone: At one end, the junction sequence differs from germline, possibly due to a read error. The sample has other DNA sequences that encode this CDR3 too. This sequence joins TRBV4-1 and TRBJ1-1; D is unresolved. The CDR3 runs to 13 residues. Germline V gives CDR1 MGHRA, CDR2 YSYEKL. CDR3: CASSQAMNTEAFF. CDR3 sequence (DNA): TGCGCCAGTAGCCAAGCAATGAACACTGAAGCTTTCTTT.

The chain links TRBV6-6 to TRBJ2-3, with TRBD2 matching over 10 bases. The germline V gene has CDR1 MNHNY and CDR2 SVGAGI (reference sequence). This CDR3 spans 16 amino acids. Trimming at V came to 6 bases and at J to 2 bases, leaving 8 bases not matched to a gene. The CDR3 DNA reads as TGTGCCAGCAGCTATATAGCGGGGGGAAACACAGATACGCAGTATTTT. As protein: CASSYIAGGNTDTQYF.

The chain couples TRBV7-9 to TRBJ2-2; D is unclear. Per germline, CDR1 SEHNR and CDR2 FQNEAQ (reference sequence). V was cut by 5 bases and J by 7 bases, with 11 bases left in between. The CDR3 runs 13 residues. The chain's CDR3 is CASSPRIIGELFF. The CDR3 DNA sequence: TGTGCCAGCAGCCCCCGTATAATCGGGGAGCTGTTTTTT.

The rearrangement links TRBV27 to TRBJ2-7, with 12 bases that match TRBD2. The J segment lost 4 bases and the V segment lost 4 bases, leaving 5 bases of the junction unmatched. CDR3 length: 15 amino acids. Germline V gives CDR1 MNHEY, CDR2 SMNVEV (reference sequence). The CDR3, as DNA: TGTGCCAGCAGTTCCTTTCTAGCGGGGGGGTACGAGCAGTACTTC. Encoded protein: CASSSFLAGGYEQYF.

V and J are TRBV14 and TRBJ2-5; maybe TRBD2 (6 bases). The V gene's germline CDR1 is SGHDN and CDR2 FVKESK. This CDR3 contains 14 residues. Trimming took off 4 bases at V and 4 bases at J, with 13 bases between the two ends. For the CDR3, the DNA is TGTGCCAGCAGCCCTCTATGGGGAGGAGAGACCCAGTACTTC. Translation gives CASSPLWGGETQYF. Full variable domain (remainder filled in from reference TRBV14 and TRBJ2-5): EAGVTQFPSHSVIEKGQTVTLRCDPISGHDNLYWYRRVMGKEIKFLLHFVKESKQDESGMPNNRFLAERTGGTYSTLKVQPAELEDSGVYFCASSPLWGGETQYFGPGTRLLVL.

In DNA, the CDR3 is TGTGCCAGCAGTGAAGGAGTAGGGGATGGCTACACCTTC. Translation: CASSEGVGDGYTF. The chain is built from TRBV2 and TRBJ1-2; possibly TRBD1 for D (5 bases). The germline gives CDR1 SNHLY, CDR2 FYNNEI. The CDR3 has 13 amino acids. Trimming left V 1 base short and J 6 bases short, with 9 bases between.

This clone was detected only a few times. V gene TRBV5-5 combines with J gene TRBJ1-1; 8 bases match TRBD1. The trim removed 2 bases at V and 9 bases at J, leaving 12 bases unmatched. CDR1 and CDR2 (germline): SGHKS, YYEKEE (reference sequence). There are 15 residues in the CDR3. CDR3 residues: CASSFLVTGGDKAFF. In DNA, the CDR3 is TGTGCCAGCAGCTTTCTAGTTACAGGGGGGGATAAAGCTTTCTTT.

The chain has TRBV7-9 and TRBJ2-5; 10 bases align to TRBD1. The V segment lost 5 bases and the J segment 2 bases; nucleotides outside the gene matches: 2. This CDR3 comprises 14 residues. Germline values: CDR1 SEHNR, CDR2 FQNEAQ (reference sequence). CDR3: CASSRQGAQETQYF. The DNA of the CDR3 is TGTGCCAGCAGCCGACAGGGGGCACAAGAGACCCAGTACTTC.

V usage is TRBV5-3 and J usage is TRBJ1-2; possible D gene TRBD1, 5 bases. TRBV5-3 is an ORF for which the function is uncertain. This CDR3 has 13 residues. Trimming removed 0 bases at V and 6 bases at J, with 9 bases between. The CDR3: CARSLGRGDGYTF. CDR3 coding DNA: TGTGCCAGAAGCTTGGGGAGGGGCGATGGCTACACCTTC.

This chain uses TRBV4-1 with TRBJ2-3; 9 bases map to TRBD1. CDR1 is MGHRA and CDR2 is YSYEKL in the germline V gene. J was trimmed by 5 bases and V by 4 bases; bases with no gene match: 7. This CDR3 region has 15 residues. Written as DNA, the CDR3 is TGCGCCAGCAGCCTAACACAGGGGGCTTTAGATACGCAGTATTTT. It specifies CASSLTQGALDTQYF.

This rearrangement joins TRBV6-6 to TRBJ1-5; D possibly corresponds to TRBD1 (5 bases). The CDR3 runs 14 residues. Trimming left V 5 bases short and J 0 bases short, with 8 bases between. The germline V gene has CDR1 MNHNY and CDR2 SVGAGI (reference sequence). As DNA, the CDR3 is TGTGCCAGCAGTATGCAGGGTAGCAATCAGCCCCAGCATTTT. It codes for CASSMQGSNQPQHF.

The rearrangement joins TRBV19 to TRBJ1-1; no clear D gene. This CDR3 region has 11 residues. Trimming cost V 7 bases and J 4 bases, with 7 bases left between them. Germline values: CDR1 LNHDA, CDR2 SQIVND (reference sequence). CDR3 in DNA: TGTGCCAGTACCTCCCTCACTGAAGCTTTCTTT. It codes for CASTSLTEAFF. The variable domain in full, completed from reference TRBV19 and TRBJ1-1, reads DGGITQSPKYLFRKEGQNVTLSCEQNLNHDAMYWYRQDPGQGLRLIYYSQIVNDFQKGDIAEGYSVSREKKESFPLTVTSAQKNPTAFYLCASTSLTEAFFGQGTRLTVV.

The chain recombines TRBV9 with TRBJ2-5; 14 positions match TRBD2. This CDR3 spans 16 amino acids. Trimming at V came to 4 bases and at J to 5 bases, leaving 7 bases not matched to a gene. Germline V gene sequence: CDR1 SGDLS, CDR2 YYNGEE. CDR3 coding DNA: TGTGCCAGCAGCTCCCGCAGGACTAGCGGGGGGGAGACCCAGTACTTC. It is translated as CASSSRRTSGGETQYF.

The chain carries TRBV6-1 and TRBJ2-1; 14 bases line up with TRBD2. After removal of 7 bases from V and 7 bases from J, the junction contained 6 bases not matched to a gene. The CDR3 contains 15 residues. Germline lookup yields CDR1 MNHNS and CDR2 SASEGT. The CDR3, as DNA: TGTGCCAGCAAAATGGGACTAGCGGGGGCTAATGAGCAGTTCTTC. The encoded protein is CASKMGLAGANEQFF.

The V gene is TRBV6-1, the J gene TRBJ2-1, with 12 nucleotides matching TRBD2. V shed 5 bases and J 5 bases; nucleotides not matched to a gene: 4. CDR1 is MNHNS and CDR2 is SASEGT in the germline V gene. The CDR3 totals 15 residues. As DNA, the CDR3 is TGTGCCAGCAGTCCACGGACTAGCGGGGACAATGAGCAGTTCTTC. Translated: CASSPRTSGDNEQFF.

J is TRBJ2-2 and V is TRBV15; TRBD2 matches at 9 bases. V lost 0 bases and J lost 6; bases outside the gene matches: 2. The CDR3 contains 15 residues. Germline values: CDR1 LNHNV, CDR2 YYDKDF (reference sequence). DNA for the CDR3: TGTGCCACCAGCAGAGAGCAGCGGGGGGCCGGGGAGCTGTTTTTT. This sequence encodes CATSREQRGAGELFF.

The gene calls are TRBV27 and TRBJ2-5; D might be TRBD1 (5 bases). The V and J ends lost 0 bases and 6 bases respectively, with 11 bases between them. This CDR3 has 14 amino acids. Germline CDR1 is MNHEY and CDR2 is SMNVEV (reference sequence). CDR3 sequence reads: CASSLSTVPKTQYF. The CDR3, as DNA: TGTGCCAGCAGTTTATCGACAGTTCCGAAGACCCAGTACTTC.

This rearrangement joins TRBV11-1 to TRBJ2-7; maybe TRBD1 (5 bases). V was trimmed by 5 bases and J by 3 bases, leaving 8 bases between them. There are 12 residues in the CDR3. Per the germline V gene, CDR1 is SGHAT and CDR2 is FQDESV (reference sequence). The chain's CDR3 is CASSLTGYEQYF. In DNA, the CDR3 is TGTGCCAGCAGCCTCACAGGCTACGAGCAGTACTTC.

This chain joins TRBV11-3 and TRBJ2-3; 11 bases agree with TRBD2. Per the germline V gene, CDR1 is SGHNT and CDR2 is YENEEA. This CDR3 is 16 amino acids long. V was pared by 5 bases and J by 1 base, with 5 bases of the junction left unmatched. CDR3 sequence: CASSRGTSGRTDTQYF. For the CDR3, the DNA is TGTGCCAGCAGCCGGGGGACTAGCGGTCGCACAGATACGCAGTATTTT. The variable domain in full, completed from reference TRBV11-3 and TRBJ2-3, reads EAGVVQSPRYKIIEKKQPVAFWCNPISGHNTLYWYLQNLGQGPELLIRYENEEAVDDSQLPKDRFSAERLKGVDSTLKIQPAELGDSAVYLCASSRGTSGRTDTQYFGPGTRLTVL.

The CDR3, as DNA: TGCGCCAGCAGCTGGGATAGGGAGACTGAAGCTTTCTTT. Its protein is CASSWDRETEAFF. The chain carries TRBV5-1 and TRBJ1-1; D is unresolved. CDR1 and CDR2 (germline): SGHRS, YFSETQ. V was pared by 3 bases and J by 5 bases, with 11 bases between. The CDR3 covers 13 residues.

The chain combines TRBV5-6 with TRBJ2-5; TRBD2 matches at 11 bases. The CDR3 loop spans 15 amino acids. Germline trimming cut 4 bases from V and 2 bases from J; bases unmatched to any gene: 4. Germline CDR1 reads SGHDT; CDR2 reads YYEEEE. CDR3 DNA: TGTGCCAGCAGCCTGAGACTAGCGGGGCAAGAGACCCAGTACTTC. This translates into CASSLRLAGQETQYF.

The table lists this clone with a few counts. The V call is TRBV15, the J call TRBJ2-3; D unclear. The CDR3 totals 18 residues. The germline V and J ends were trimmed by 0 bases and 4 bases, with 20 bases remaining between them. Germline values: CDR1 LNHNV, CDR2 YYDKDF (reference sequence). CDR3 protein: CATSREIGSSPRADTQYF. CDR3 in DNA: TGTGCCACCAGCAGAGAGATAGGAAGTTCCCCCCGGGCAGATACGCAGTATTTT.